The rows below give T cell receptor beta chains drawn from one sample of a study of blood T cell repertoires in COVID-19. TCRdb's copy holds only in-frame clones and misses some; the assay was immunoSEQ multiplex PCR. Of over 85,000 clones in the sample, about 87% are singletons; the top ten hold 4.2%. Sequencing used peripheral blood. These receptors all come from a human donor with COVID-19, enrolled during active disease. The donor label of this sample is uncertain. The CDR3 runs from the conserved cysteine through the conserved F or W. Fields, in order: clone size, V gene, J gene, D gene, CDR3 DNA, CDR3 protein. The D gene is left open where the match is weak. Rows give clone size only sometimes, using once, few, many, or a class for an expanded clone.

>few|TRBV5-5|TRBJ1-1|TRBD1
TGTGCCAGCAGCTTGGAAGGGGGCGCGTCCACTGAAGCTTTCTTT
CASSLEGGASTEAFF
>NA|TRBV28|TRBJ2-7|NA
TGTGCCAGCACCAACGCTGGACATCAGGGGCAGTACTTC
CASTNAGHQGQYF
>NA|TRBV29-1|TRBJ2-3|TRBD2
TGCAGCGTTGAAGATAGGGGACTAGCGGGGACCTCTCGGTTTTCAGATACGCAGTATTTT
CSVEDRGLAGTSRFSDTQYF
>NA|TRBV4-2|TRBJ2-4|NA
TGTGCCAGCAGCCAGGTCAAGCTAGCCAAAAACATTCAGTACTTC
CASSQVKLAKNIQYF
>once|TRBV5-1|TRBJ2-1|NA
TGCGCCAGCAGCTCGGACAGCTCCTACAATGAGCAGTTCTTC
CASSSDSSYNEQFF
>NA|TRBV3-1/TRBV3-2|TRBJ2-7|TRBD1
TGTGCCAGCAGCCTATTGACAGGGAGTATCTACGAGCAGTACTTC
CASSLLTGSIYEQYF
>NA|TRBV11-2|TRBJ1-3|TRBD1
TGTGCCAGCAGCTTCTGGACAGGACCGGGCTCTGGAAACACCATATATTTT
CASSFWTGPGSGNTIYF
>NA|TRBV29-1|TRBJ2-3|TRBD2
TGCAGCGTTGATACTAGCGGGGGAAGCACAGATACGCAGTATTTT
CSVDTSGGSTDTQYF
>NA|TRBV28|TRBJ1-4|TRBD1
TGTGCCAGCAGCCGGGGACAGACCCATGAAAAACTGTTTTTT
CASSRGQTHEKLFF
>NA|TRBV6-6|TRBJ2-2|TRBD1
TGTGCCAGCAGTTACCTCGGACAGGCCGGGGAGCTGTTTTTT
CASSYLGQAGELFF
>NA|TRBV28|TRBJ2-7|NA
TGTGCCAGCAGCCTAACCTACGAGCAGTACTTC
CASSLTYEQYF
>NA|TRBV7-9|TRBJ1-5|TRBD1
TGTGCCAGCAGTCGACAGGGGAGGAGCAATCAGCCCCAGCATTTT
CASSRQGRSNQPQHF
>many|TRBV7-9|TRBJ2-7|TRBD2
TGTGCCAGCAGCCAATCAAACCCCAGGACTAGCCGTTGGTACGAGCAGTACTTC
CASSQSNPRTSRWYEQYF
>NA|TRBV5-6|TRBJ1-1|TRBD1
TGTGCCAGCAGCTTGGAGGGACAGGGAAGAAACACTGAAGCTTTCTTT
CASSLEGQGRNTEAFF
>NA|TRBV5-1|TRBJ1-2|TRBD1
TGCGCCAGCAGCTTGGAGGAACAGGGGGCCGGGGGCTACACCTTC
CASSLEEQGAGGYTF
>NA|TRBV2|TRBJ1-5|TRBD1
TGTGCCAGCAGAGTCGGGACAGATTATCAGCCCCAGCATTTT
CASRVGTDYQPQHF
>NA|TRBV19|TRBJ2-5|TRBD1
TGTGCCAGTAGAGCCGGGACAGGGGCTTCGGCCCAGTACTTC
CASRAGTGASAQYF
>NA|TRBV18|TRBJ1-3|TRBD1
TGTGCCAGCTCACCGGGACAGCGTTTTTCTGGAAACACCATATATTTT
CASSPGQRFSGNTIYF
>once|TRBV19|TRBJ1-2|NA
TGTGCCAGTAGTATAGACCTCGGGAGCTATGGCTACACCTTC
CASSIDLGSYGYTF
>NA|TRBV27|TRBJ2-7|TRBD1
TGTGCCAGCAGTTCGACAGGGACAGGTTCCTACGAGCAGTACTTC
CASSSTGTGSYEQYF
>NA|TRBV24-1|TRBJ2-1|TRBD1
TGTGCCACCAGTGATGCAGGGGGCGATTCCTACAATGAGCAGTTCTTC
CATSDAGGDSYNEQFF
>NA|TRBV6-5|TRBJ2-7|TRBD1
TGTGCCAGCAGACACAGACAGGGGCTCTACGAGCAGTACTTC
CASRHRQGLYEQYF
>NA|TRBV7-9|TRBJ2-7|NA
TGTGCCCCCCCGGGAGATCCGACACTTTCCTCCTACGAGCAGTACTTC
CAPPGDPTLSSYEQYF
>NA|TRBV5-4|TRBJ2-7|TRBD2
TGTGCCAGCAGGGTCAGCGGGGGGGCCTTACACGAGCAGTACTTC
CASRVSGGALHEQYF
>NA|TRBV9|TRBJ1-2|NA
TGTGCCAGCAGCGCACTCTTCCCCCGGGACAAGGATCGCCATGGCTACACCTTC
CASSALFPRDKDRHGYTF
>NA|TRBV19|TRBJ1-1|TRBD1
TGTGCCAGTAGTATGGGACAGGGAAGGACTGAAGCTTTCTTT
CASSMGQGRTEAFF
>NA|TRBV6-2/TRBV6-3|TRBJ2-5|NA
TGTGCCAGCAGTTACGGGTCAGTGCCTCCGGGGACCCAGTACTTC
CASSYGSVPPGTQYF
>NA|TRBV19|TRBJ1-1|TRBD1
TGTGCCAGTAGCCGGGACAGGGACGGTGGAGTCACTGAAGCTTTCTTT
CASSRDRDGGVTEAFF
>once|TRBV30|TRBJ1-1|NA
TGTGCCTGGAATGTAGCAGGTATGAACACTGAAGCTTTCTTT
CAWNVAGMNTEAFF
>NA|TRBV7-9|TRBJ2-7|TRBD1
TGTGCCAGCAGCTTAAATCAGGGGGCATCCTACGAGCAGTACTTC
CASSLNQGASYEQYF
>NA|TRBV14|TRBJ2-5|NA
TGTGCCAGCAGCCAAGATTTATTCGAGGTAAGGGGCGAGAACATAAAAGAGACCCAGTACTTC
CASSQDLFEVRGENIKETQYF
>NA|TRBV30|TRBJ1-4|NA
TGTGCCTGGATGGGCAGTAGAAATGAAAAACTGTTTTTT
CAWMGSRNEKLFF
>NA|TRBV5-1|TRBJ2-3|TRBD2
TGCGCCAGCAGCTCGACTAGCGGGGGGGCGACCCGCACAGATACGCAGTATTTT
CASSSTSGGATRTDTQYF
>NA|TRBV5-1|TRBJ1-1|TRBD1
TGCGCCAGCAGCTTGCAGGGGGTGAACACTGAAGCTTTCTTT
CASSLQGVNTEAFF
>NA|TRBV6-1|TRBJ1-2|TRBD1
TGTGCCAGCAGTGAACAGTCTTTCTTCACGTGGACAGGGCGATTCTATGGCTACACCTTC
CASSEQSFFTWTGRFYGYTF
>few|TRBV27|TRBJ2-7|NA
TGTGCCAGCAGTTTATCGGGACACAGCTACGAGCAGTACTTC
CASSLSGHSYEQYF
>NA|TRBV4-2|TRBJ1-3|NA
TGTGCCAGCAGCCAAGATCAGGCAGGGGCTGGAAACACCATATATTTT
CASSQDQAGAGNTIYF
>NA|TRBV10-3|TRBJ2-5|TRBD1
TGTGCCATCAGTGGCGGCCCGGGACAGGGGAAGGAGACCCAGTACTTC
CAISGGPGQGKETQYF
>NA|TRBV5-1|TRBJ1-3|TRBD1
TGCGCCAGCAGCCACGGGACAGAGAAAAACACCATATATTTT
CASSHGTEKNTIYF
>NA|TRBV6-6|TRBJ1-2|TRBD1
TGTGCCAGCTACAGGGACAGTGGCTACACCTTC
CASYRDSGYTF
>NA|TRBV12-5|TRBJ2-3|NA
TGTGCTAGTCAGGCCTACCCTAGCACAGATACGCAGTATTTT
CASQAYPSTDTQYF
>NA|TRBV6-5|TRBJ1-5|TRBD1
TGTGCCAGCGGGAAAACAGGGGAGGGCAATCAGCCCCAGCATTTT
CASGKTGEGNQPQHF
>NA|TRBV5-5|TRBJ1-2|NA
TGTGCCAGCAGCGCTAGAGGGGGTAGAGATGGCTACACCTTC
CASSARGGRDGYTF
>NA|TRBV3-1/TRBV3-2|TRBJ1-6|NA
TGTGCCAGCAGCCAAGCGGCAGGGGTGAGCTCCTATAATTCACCCCTCCACTTT
CASSQAAGVSSYNSPLHF
>NA|TRBV7-6|TRBJ2-5|NA
TGTGCCAGCAGCTTTAATACGGGAGTGGAGACCCAGTACTTC
CASSFNTGVETQYF
>NA|TRBV10-3|TRBJ1-1|NA
TGTGCCATCAATGAAGCAGGACTAAACACTGAAGCTTTCTTT
CAINEAGLNTEAFF
>once|TRBV6-6|TRBJ2-2|NA
TGTGCCAGCAGTCGACTCAGGGGCCTATCGAACACCGGGGAGCTGTTTTTT
CASSRLRGLSNTGELFF
>NA|TRBV19|TRBJ1-5|NA
TGTGCCAGTAGTGCCCTGCCGGGGAATCGGCCCCAGCATTTT
CASSALPGNRPQHF
>NA|TRBV10-3|TRBJ1-5|NA
TGTGCCATCGGCAGTAACAATCAGCCCCAGCATTTT
CAIGSNNQPQHF
>NA|TRBV19|TRBJ1-5|TRBD1
TGTGCCAGTACCTTACAGGGGGCGAATCAGCCCCAGCATTTT
CASTLQGANQPQHF
>NA|TRBV5-5|TRBJ1-6|TRBD1
TGTGCCAGCAGCCGGGGACAGACCCCGTCTAGGGGTTCACCCCTCCACTTT
CASSRGQTPSRGSPLHF
>NA|TRBV14|TRBJ2-7|NA
TGTGCCAGCAGCCAAGAGTCCCCAGGGCCCTTCTCCTACGAGCAGTACTTC
CASSQESPGPFSYEQYF
>few|TRBV5-1|TRBJ1-1|TRBD1
TGCGCCAGCAGCTTGATGGACAGGTCCACTGAAGCTTTCTTT
CASSLMDRSTEAFF
>NA|TRBV6-6|TRBJ2-1|TRBD1
TGTGCCAGCACCTGGGGACAGGGGAATGAGCAGTTCTTC
CASTWGQGNEQFF
>NA|TRBV29-1|TRBJ2-5|TRBD2
TGCAGCCATCCAGATAGCTGGGGGGGACAAGAGACCCAGTACTTC
CSHPDSWGGQETQYF